This T cell receptor beta chain comes out of a study of T cells in Graves' hyperthyroidism and ophthalmopathy. Study overall: Once the initial diagnosis was made, peripheral blood was obtained before any treatment.

This clonotype was seen repeatedly, ten times or more. Diagnosis relied on clinical symptoms, serum thyroxine and TRAb, thyroid ultrasound and orbital computed tomography. RNA transcripts were the template for amplifying TCR beta CDR3 regions. When the TCR CDR3 underwent first-round RT-PCR, the HTBI primer set was used. TCRdb ran MiXCR on the multiplex PCR reads and lists one entry per CDR3 protein. The repertoire has about 420,000 distinct CDR3 sequences, roughly 13% of them found once; the top ten carry more than 4.5%. The CDR3 spans 16 residues. The V gene's germline CDR1 is SEHNR and CDR2 FQNEAQ (reference sequence). V lost 5 bases and J 0 bases, leaving 17 bases between the germline ends.

The specimen was blood. V is TRBV7-9 and J is TRBJ2-7; weak D call: TRBD2 (5 bases). This TCR was sampled from a woman aged 18-30 years with Graves' hyperthyroidism. CDR3 in DNA: TGTGCCAGCAGCCCTACGGGGTGGGGTCTCTCCTACGAGCAGTACTTC. It encodes CASSPTGWGLSYEQYF.